This T cell receptor beta chain was identified in a study of spatial heterogeneity in lung cancer. A single record per CDR3 protein comes from TCRdb applying MiXCR to the 5' RACE reads. The table has 60,000 to 90,000 distinct CDR3 sequences, approximately 12% seen once. In its sample, this clonotype was seen many times. The V and J ends lost 5 bases and 3 bases, in that order; junction bases with no gene match: 9. CDR1 is SGHAT and CDR2 is FQNNGV in the germline V gene. The CDR3 runs to 15 residues. The sample's time point: sample taken at primary tumor resection. Frozen PBMC, nontumor lung or tumor provided whole RNA, which was sequenced unsorted.

The sequencing used PBMCs, collected at surgery. This chain connects TRBV11-2 to TRBJ1-1, with TRBD1 matching 7 bases. This TCR derives from a male donor with early-stage non-small cell lung cancer. The CDR3: CASSTDAGGHTEAFF. The DNA of the CDR3 is TGTGCCAGCAGCACAGACGCAGGGGGTCACACTGAAGCTTTCTTT.